This TCR beta chain was identified in a study of T cells after yellow fever vaccination. Overall study findings and caveats: Abundant bulk-population clonotypes could contaminate the FACS-sorted repertoires.

Germline lookup yields CDR1 SEHNR and CDR2 FQNEAQ (reference sequence). The CDR3 has 15 amino acids. V lost 5 bases to trimming and J lost 1 base, with 11 bases between them. In the case of this clonotype: What it recognizes is unknown.

TCRdb reprocessed the 5' RACE reads with MiXCR, giving one entry per CDR3 protein. The table lists nearly 350,000 distinct CDR3 sequences, roughly 8.6% of them singletons. This sequence joins TRBV7-9 and TRBJ2-2, with a tentative D call TRBD2 (6 bases). The receptor was isolated from a man younger than 30 who received the YFV17D yellow fever vaccine. Material: PBMCs, obtained about 49 days after the first yellow fever vaccination. Here the CDR3 DNA reads TGTGCCAGCAGCCCGCGGGACCTGAACACCGGGGAGCTGTTTTTT. It yields the protein CASSPRDLNTGELFF.